One and the same sample provided the 18 T cell receptor beta chains below, sequenced in a study of quantifying T cell responses using KT2 cells (dated by TCRdb to 2016 to 2017). Turning to the overall study: RNA was DNase-treated and reverse transcribed with TCR alpha and beta constant-region primers, mostly using SuperScript III.

Library construction relied on UMI-ligation and nested PCR. The sequencer listed for this sample is Illumina MiSeq. A single-stranded oligonucleotide bearing the Illumina SP2 sequence and a UMI was ligated to the 3' end of the cDNA with T4 RNA ligase 1. PCR1 ran approximately 4 cycles (98°C 15 s, 69°C 30 s, 72°C 40 s); the beta primer was an equimolar mix of RC1.1 and RC1.2 covering TRBC1 and TRBC2. TCRdb itself trimmed the public reads at Q25 with fastp, ran MiXCR and retained productive beta chains. CDR3 protein sequences are deduplicated, and each keeps its most common genes and DNA. This sample is represented by fewer than 40,000 distinct CDR3 sequences; more than 7% of them were singletons. The biggest ten clones account for 15% to 17% of the sample. Material: PBMCs spiked with cells of the T cell clone KT2. The receptors were sampled from a human donor.

In this sample, this clonotype turned up many times. V gene TRBV20-1 combines with J gene TRBJ1-1; no reliable D call. The CDR3 length is 13 residues. The germline CDR1 and CDR2 sequences are DFQATT and SNEGSKA (reference sequence). V lost 6 bases and J lost 2, with 13 bases in between. CDR3: CSARGGSNTEAFF. The CDR3 nucleotides read TGCAGTGCCCGAGGCGGTTCCAACACTGAAGCTTTCTTT.

The chain recombines TRBV5-6 with TRBJ2-7; D is tentatively TRBD1 or TRBD2 (5 bases each). V was clipped by 0 bases and J by 2 bases, with 9 bases between them. The CDR3 spans 14 residues. From germline, CDR1 is SGHDT and CDR2 YYEEEE. CDR3: CASSLARGTYEQYF. CDR3 DNA sequence: TGTGCCAGCAGCTTGGCCCGGGGCACCTACGAGCAGTACTTC.

This clonotype was picked up many times. The V gene is TRBV6-1, the J gene TRBJ1-6; D gene ambiguous. The CDR3 sequence is 17 residues long. The V end was cut by 7 bases, the J end by 4 bases, with 20 bases between. Germline CDR1 is MNHNS and CDR2 is SASEGT. CDR3 DNA sequence: TGTGCCAGCAAACGATCGCCGATTAATAATTATAATTCACCCCTCCACTTT. As protein: CASKRSPINNYNSPLHF.

This clonotype was seen only a few times. The genes are TRBV27 and TRBJ2-2; 10 nucleotides align to TRBD2. From germline, CDR1 is MNHEY and CDR2 SMNVEV (reference sequence). V shed 4 bases and J 4 bases; nucleotides not matched to a gene: 12. This CDR3 comprises 18 residues. The CDR3 is CASSWKGAGGPTTGELFF. The CDR3, as DNA: TGTGCCAGCAGTTGGAAGGGAGCGGGAGGGCCGACCACCGGGGAGCTGTTTTTT.

This clonotype is medium-sized by share. The chain links TRBV15 to TRBJ1-2, with 7 positions matching TRBD1. This CDR3 region has 14 residues. The V and J ends lost 1 base and 8 bases, in that order; junction bases with no gene match: 7. Germline CDR1 LNHNV, CDR2 YYDKDF (reference sequence). The CDR3 DNA is TGTGCCACCAGCAGAGGGGAGGGGGCAGGCGGCTACACCTTC. It yields the protein CATSRGEGAGGYTF.

This clonotype has just a few counts. The J gene is TRBJ1-5, the V gene TRBV20-1, with D possibly TRBD1 on 6 matching bases. Germline V gives CDR1 DFQATT, CDR2 SNEGSKA (reference sequence). V shed 2 bases and J shed 6 bases, with 20 bases lying between them. CDR3 length equals 16 residues. Here the CDR3 reads CSARLRGARGGQPQHF. The CDR3 region has the DNA TGCAGTGCTAGACTTCGGGGGGCGAGGGGAGGTCAGCCCCAGCATTTT.

This clonotype was seen ten or more times. The V call is TRBV5-1, the J call TRBJ2-7; 12 bases fit TRBD1. CDR1 and CDR2 from the germline V gene are SGHRS and YFSETQ. V shed 6 bases, J shed 5 bases, and the junction held 12 bases outside the gene matches. The CDR3 sequence is 16 residues long. The CDR3: CASTPEPGQGAHEQYF. CDR3 nucleotide sequence: TGCGCCAGCACCCCGGAACCGGGACAGGGGGCCCACGAGCAGTACTTC.

The gene calls are TRBV13 and TRBJ2-3, with TRBD2 matching over 7 bases. The V segment lost 5 bases and the J segment 2 bases; nucleotides outside the gene matches: 7. Germline V gives CDR1 PRHDT, CDR2 FYEKMQ (reference sequence). This CDR3 comprises 15 residues. CDR3 in DNA: TGTGCCAGCAGCGGTGGGGACTACAACACAGATACGCAGTATTTT. The encoded protein is CASSGGDYNTDTQYF. Supplemented by reference TRBV13 and TRBJ2-3, the full variable domain reads AAGVIQSPRHLIKEKRETATLKCYPIPRHDTVYWYQQGPGQDPQFLISFYEKMQSDKGSIPDRFSAQQFSDYHSELNMSSLELGDSALYFCASSGGDYNTDTQYFGPGTRLTVL.

The chain links TRBV11-2 to TRBJ2-3; D is uncertain. This CDR3 has 13 residues. Between the trimmed V and J ends, which lost 5 bases and 0 bases, there was a span of 6 bases. CDR1 is SGHAT and CDR2 is FQNNGV in the germline V gene. The CDR3 sequence: CASSETSTDTQYF. The CDR3 nucleotides read TGTGCCAGCAGCGAAACTAGCACAGATACGCAGTATTTT. The entire variable domain, with the rest obtained from reference TRBV11-2 and TRBJ2-3, is as follows: EAGVAQSPRYKIIEKRQSVAFWCNPISGHATLYWYQQILGQGPKLLIQFQNNGVVDDSQLPKDRFSAERLKGVDSTLKIQPAKLEDSAVYLCASSETSTDTQYFGPGTRLTVL.

In its sample, this clonotype was seen many times. The rearrangement joins TRBV6-6 to TRBJ1-1; D may be TRBD1 (5 bases). This CDR3 has 19 residues. Looked up from germline, CDR1 is MNHNY and CDR2 is SVGAGI (reference sequence). Trimming removed 0 bases from V and 0 bases from J, with 20 bases in between. CDR3: CASSYSKGFGQGMNTEAFF. The CDR3 DNA sequence: TGTGCCAGCAGTTACTCTAAGGGCTTTGGGCAGGGAATGAACACTGAAGCTTTCTTT.

This clonotype has at least ten counts. This chain joins TRBV20-1 and TRBJ2-3; D is ambiguous. Germline-derived CDR1 and CDR2 are DFQATT and SNEGSKA (reference sequence). The CDR3 length is 13 residues. V was clipped by 6 bases and J by 1 base, with 11 bases between them. The CDR3 here is CSARLDGTDTQYF. For the CDR3, the DNA is TGCAGTGCAAGGCTCGACGGCACAGATACGCAGTATTTT.

The genes are TRBV7-8 and TRBJ1-5; D gene unclear. The CDR3 covers 15 residues. The V end lost 5 bases, the J end lost 1 base, and 12 bases lay between the germline ends. Looked up from germline, CDR1 is SGHVS and CDR2 is FQNEAQ. CDR3 nucleotides: TGTGCCAGCAGCCCCCAGAAAGGAAGCAATCAGCCCCAGCATTTT. The encoded protein is CASSPQKGSNQPQHF.

This clonotype was detected many times. V is TRBV3-1 and J is TRBJ2-7; D remains unclear. The germline V gene encodes CDR1 LGHDT and CDR2 YNNKEL (reference sequence). The CDR3 loop spans 11 amino acids. Trimming left V 6 bases short and J 3 bases short, with 6 bases between. CDR3 amino acids: CASSSLYEQYF. The CDR3 DNA is TGTGCCAGCAGTTCTCTCTACGAGCAGTACTTC.

The chain combines TRBV23-1 with TRBJ1-1; possible D gene TRBD1, 5 bases. TRBV23-1 belongs to the ORF category, with a function that is uncertain. The CDR3 covers 12 residues. The V end lost 3 bases, the J end lost 6 bases, and 8 bases lay between the germline ends. CDR3 sequence: CASSQGTPEAFF. DNA of the CDR3: TGCGCCAGCAGTCAGGGGACTCCTGAAGCTTTCTTT.

Many counts were recorded for this clonotype. The chain carries TRBV12-3 or TRBV12-4 and TRBJ1-2; TRBD1 matches at 7 bases. V shed 5 bases and J 7 bases; nucleotides not matched to a gene: 1. The CDR3 consists of 11 residues. DNA of the CDR3: TGTGCCAGCAGTCACAGGGGTGGCTACACCTTC. It specifies CASSHRGGYTF.

The chain is built from TRBV6-1 and TRBJ2-7; TRBD1 matches 9 bases. The germline gives CDR1 MNHNS, CDR2 SASEGT. J lost 1 base, V lost 8 bases, and 9 bases had no gene match. The CDR3 is 15 residues long. CDR3 sequence: CASGESGTGSYEQYF. CDR3 DNA: TGTGCCAGCGGGGAGTCTGGGACAGGGTCCTACGAGCAGTACTTC.

This clonotype was observed a few times. The gene calls are TRBV29-1 and TRBJ1-1; D unresolved. This CDR3 comprises 16 residues. Germline CDR1 and CDR2: SQVTM and ANQGSEA. Trimming stripped 0 bases from V and 1 base from J, with 15 bases between. The CDR3 nucleotides are TGCAGCGTTGAAGACCCGAACACAATATGGAACACTGAAGCTTTCTTT. Translated: CSVEDPNTIWNTEAFF. Full variable domain (outside the CDR3, taken from reference TRBV29-1 and TRBJ1-1): SAVISQKPSRDICQRGTSLTIQCQVDSQVTMMFWYRQQPGQSLTLIATANQGSEATYESGFVIDKFPISRPNLTFSTLTVSNMSPEDSSIYLCSVEDPNTIWNTEAFFGQGTRLTVV.

This clonotype was observed many times. The chain carries TRBV12-3 or TRBV12-4 and TRBJ1-1; D is undetermined. V lost 6 bases to trimming and J lost 1 base, with 18 bases between them. The CDR3 totals 16 residues. The CDR3 is CASSFTRRTKNTEAFF. The CDR3 DNA follows: TGTGCCAGCAGCTTCACCCGACGAACAAAGAACACTGAAGCTTTCTTT.